This is a list of T cell receptor beta chains from one sample in a study of T cell responses to AZD1222 COVID-19 vaccine. Assay used: immunoSEQ multiplex PCR; TCRdb lists only in-frame clones, some missing. The sample lists around 130,000 clones, roughly 86% occurring once. The input for sequencing was peripheral blood, taken 28 days after the second AZD1222 dose. The receptors shown here come from an adult who received the AZD1222 COVID-19 vaccine. CDR3s include the opening cysteine and the closing phenylalanine or tryptophan. Size tells how often a clone was seen (once, few, many) or the class of an expanded clone, and some rows leave it out.

TRBV13,once,CASSSTGGYGYTF
TRBV3-1/TRBV3-2,-,CASRTLNTEAFF
TRBV29-1,-,CSAGADGTNEKLFF
TRBV18,-,CASSQDPSTDTQYF
TRBV6-2/TRBV6-3,once,CASSHRSLSRQPSNQPQHF
TRBV10-2,-,CASSDRGRVSDTQYF
TRBV14,-,CASSQGGTGQVQRRVFF
TRBV4-3,-,CASSQDKDSQNEKLFF
TRBV4-1,-,CASSQEGHFNQPQHF
TRBV30,few,CAWSQGRSGNTIYF
TRBV11-2,-,CASSLDRDRRRLNTEAFF
TRBV28,-,CASSLGTSGGYEQYF
TRBV30,-,CAWSDPSRGYEQYF
TRBV3-1/TRBV3-2,-,CASSQGAGRGYTF
TRBV7-9,-,CASSSDLNTGDQYF
TRBV6-5,-,CASSYEKGGPLHF
TRBV7-2,-,CASSQNRGDGYTF
TRBV18,-,CASSLTGVYGYTF
TRBV18,-,CASSRTDSNQPQHF
TRBV27,once,CASSPPGRGYGYTF
TRBV6-2/TRBV6-3,-,CASSLQTGTNEQFF
TRBV30,once,CAWTSSDRVYNEQFF
TRBV30,-,CAWSPGGTGNTIYF
TRBV11-1,-,CASSSQGGPQHF
TRBV18,-,CASSPLPGQGDQPQHF
TRBV3-1/TRBV3-2,-,CASSPTGMREKLFF
TRBV19,-,CASSMRGGGGQPQHF
TRBV19,-,CASSTNNGYGYTF
TRBV6-5,-,CASSYFPTDRYEQYF
TRBV3-1/TRBV3-2,medium-sized,CASSRRVSKNIQYF
TRBV6-2/TRBV6-3,-,CASSYSIGGSDTQYF
TRBV28,-,CASSSPGSNLYGYTF
TRBV11-2,-,CASSAWTGGSEKLFF
TRBV9,-,CASSGQGADTEAFF
TRBV6-5,-,CASWDHHEQYF
TRBV28,-,CASSLTNSPLHF
TRBV4-2,few,CASSRDRASNSPLHF
TRBV6-6,-,CASSYLRDLYEQYF
TRBV6-6,-,CASKDPGQGFEGYTF
TRBV24-1,-,CATAPGAGGPDTQYF
TRBV3-1/TRBV3-2,-,CASSGDSARGTDTQYF
TRBV6-5,-,CATKNEKLFF
TRBV6-5,-,CASSVAPSDQPQHF
TRBV7-8,-,CASSQNGRYGYTF
TRBV27,-,CASSFVWTGINTGELFF
TRBV5-1,-,CASSQGVEAFF
TRBV29-1,many,CSVPGQGSYEQYF
TRBV19,-,CASSVTGVVSEAFF
TRBV7-9,-,CASSLGRTLLTEAFF
TRBV19,-,CASAGWAYTEAFF
TRBV11-2,-,CASSLLGAGGVTGELFF
TRBV4-1,-,CASSLSWTGSDEQFF
TRBV7-3,-,CASSHGGNTEAFF
TRBV6-6,-,CASSPRDRAFGNSPLHF
TRBV6-2/TRBV6-3,-,CASSQTTSGGLRQFF
TRBV4-2,-,CASSQDWDGDYEQYF
TRBV19,-,CASKVSLNTEAFF
TRBV4-1,-,CASSTRGATNEKLFF
TRBV5-1,-,CASSLVLGGQAQETQYF